A single sample gave rise to the 32 T cell receptor beta chains below, sequenced in a study of T-cell memory formation after mild COVID-19. Each CDR3 protein gets one entry after TCRdb re-called the 5' RACE reads with MiXCR. The data contain some 300,000 distinct CDR3 sequences, 15% to 20% of them seen just once; the ten biggest clones take up around 21%. The sample consisted of PBMCs or a T cell subset sorted from them (not recorded which). The receptors were sampled from a man between 18 and 29 years old who had mild COVID-19 (a few samples of this study predate the infection). Cell type and time point are not known.

V gene TRBV9 combines with J gene TRBJ1-5; D unclear. Deletions cut 0 bases from V and 4 bases from J, with 5 bases between. Germline V gene lookup returns CDR1 SGDLS and CDR2 YYNGEE. CDR3 length: 13 residues. CDR3 protein: CASSVAGNQPQHF. The CDR3 DNA reads as TGTGCCAGCAGCGTAGCAGGTAATCAGCCCCAGCATTTT.

This clonotype has more than one count but fewer than ten. The genes are TRBV12-3 or TRBV12-4 and TRBJ2-5, with D perhaps matching TRBD1 (6 bases). V lost 1 base and J 5 bases, leaving 11 bases between the germline ends. This CDR3 spans 14 amino acids. The CDR3 is CASSLGYRAETQYF. The CDR3 DNA reads TGTGCCAGCAGTTTAGGGTACAGGGCGGAGACCCAGTACTTC.

The table lists this clonotype with many counts. V and J are TRBV4-2 and TRBJ2-5; D call uncertain. Germline assignment: CDR1 LGHNA and CDR2 YNFKEQ. Trimming stripped 3 bases from V and 5 bases from J, with 10 bases between. CDR3 size: 13 residues. This CDR3 reads CASSQSVAETQYF. In DNA, the CDR3 is TGTGCCAGCAGCCAGAGTGTTGCGGAGACCCAGTACTTC.

The rearrangement links TRBV29-1 to TRBJ1-1; possible D gene TRBD1, 6 bases. Trimming pared 5 bases from V and 1 base from J, leaving 14 bases between. Germline-derived CDR1 and CDR2 are SQVTM and ANQGSEA. This CDR3 contains 14 residues. CDR3 sequence: CSVTRQDRNTEAFF. Written as DNA, the CDR3 is TGCAGCGTTACCCGACAGGACCGGAACACTGAAGCTTTCTTT.

The chain employs TRBV4-1 and TRBJ1-2; D possibly corresponds to TRBD1 (6 bases). The germline gives CDR1 MGHRA, CDR2 YSYEKL. V shed 1 base and J shed 4 bases, with 7 bases lying between them. The CDR3 is made up of 13 amino acids. As DNA, the CDR3 is TGCGCCAGCAGCCAAGGACAGGTCTATGGCTACACCTTC. It is translated as CASSQGQVYGYTF.

This clonotype was seen many times. J is TRBJ2-2 and V is TRBV6-5; D is undetermined. The CDR3 spans 13 residues. Per the germline V gene, CDR1 is MNHEY and CDR2 is SVGAGI. The ends were cut back, 6 bases at V and 6 bases at J, with 11 bases in the middle. The CDR3 loop reads CASRSGGAGELFF. The CDR3 DNA sequence: TGTGCCAGCAGGTCGGGTGGAGCCGGGGAGCTGTTTTTT.

The table lists this clonotype with a few counts. The V and J genes are TRBV10-3 and TRBJ1-1; no definite D call. This CDR3 region has 13 residues. Germline V gene sequence: CDR1 ENHRY, CDR2 SYGVKD. Trimming shortened V by 6 bases and J by 0 bases, and 8 bases separated the two germline ends. CDR3 DNA sequence: TGTGCCATCAGCTGGGCCGTGAACACTGAAGCTTTCTTT. Encoded protein: CAISWAVNTEAFF.

The rearrangement joins TRBV2 to TRBJ1-2; a weak D match, TRBD1 (5 bases). V lost 6 bases, J lost 7 bases, and 15 bases lay in between. Germline V gene data show CDR1 as SNHLY and CDR2 as FYNNEI. The CDR3 has 13 residues. The CDR3, as DNA: TGTGCCAGCAGAAATGATAGGGGTCTTGGCTACACCTTC. Its protein product is CASRNDRGLGYTF. Full variable domain (rest looked up from reference TRBV2 and TRBJ1-2): EPEVTQTPSHQVTQMGQEVILRCVPISNHLYFYWYRQILGQKVEFLVSFYNNEISEKSEIFDDQFSVERPDGSNFTLKIRSTKLEDSAMYFCASRNDRGLGYTFGSGTRLTVV.

V and J are TRBV3-1 and TRBJ1-2, with D possibly matching TRBD1 (5 bases). The CDR3 loop spans 14 amino acids. Germline V CDR1 and CDR2: LGHDT, YNNKEL (reference sequence). V lost 6 bases to trimming and J lost 6 bases, with 17 bases between them. Here the CDR3 reads CASRPGEGWHGYTF. The CDR3 DNA sequence: TGTGCCAGCAGACCGGGGGAGGGTTGGCATGGCTACACCTTC.

Regarding this clonotype: One base away lies a much larger clone, so this may be a sequencing read error. This sequence joins TRBV7-2 and TRBJ2-5; D is uncertain. The germline V gene has CDR1 SGHTA and CDR2 FQGNSA. The germline V and J ends were trimmed by 5 bases and 5 bases, with 9 bases remaining between them. There are 12 residues in the CDR3. In DNA form, the CDR3 reads TGTGCCAGCAGCGCTACGATGGAGACCCAGTACTTC. As protein: CASSATMETQYF.

CDR3 sequence: CATLDPNTEAFF. CDR3 sequence (DNA): TGTGCCACTCTCGACCCGAACACTGAAGCTTTCTTT. The V gene is TRBV10-3, the J gene TRBJ1-1; D not resolved. The CDR3 is 12 amino acids. V gave up 10 bases and J gave up 1 base, with 10 bases separating them. From germline, CDR1 is ENHRY and CDR2 SYGVKD.

The chain employs TRBV6-5 and TRBJ2-1, with D hard to call. This CDR3 has 14 residues. Looked up from germline, CDR1 is MNHEY and CDR2 is SVGAGI. Trimming took 0 bases from V and 5 from J, leaving 8 bases between them. This CDR3 reads CASSYSTPNNEQFF. The CDR3 nucleotides are TGTGCCAGCAGTTACTCCACACCGAACAATGAGCAGTTCTTC.

The chain links TRBV9 to TRBJ1-6, with 7 bases fitting TRBD1. V dropped 0 bases and J dropped 6; count of bases not matched to a gene: 6. The CDR3 contains 16 residues. CDR1 SGDLS and CDR2 YYNGEE come from the germline V gene. The CDR3 region is CASSVDPQGGNSPLHF. The CDR3 region has the DNA TGTGCCAGCAGCGTAGACCCCCAGGGGGGTAATTCACCCCTCCACTTT.

The rearrangement uses TRBV5-1 and TRBJ2-1, with a possible D match to TRBD1 (6 bases). The V gene's germline CDR1 is SGHRS and CDR2 YFSETQ. The V end was cut by 5 bases, the J end by 8 bases, with 17 bases between. The CDR3 sequence is 14 residues long. The CDR3 sequence is CASSGTGTNYEQFF. The CDR3 DNA reads as TGCGCCAGCAGTGGAACCGGGACAAACTATGAGCAGTTCTTC. Together with reference TRBV5-1 and TRBJ2-1, the CDR3 gives the full variable domain: KAGVTQTPRYLIKTRGQQVTLSCSPISGHRSVSWYQQTPGQGLQFLFEYFSETQRNKGNFPGRFSGRQFSNSRSEMNVSTLELGDSALYLCASSGTGTNYEQFFGPGTRLTVL.

This clonotype turned up a few times. J is TRBJ2-7 and V is TRBV20-1; D perhaps matches TRBD1 (6 bases). Trimming pared 1 base from V and 2 bases from J, leaving 18 bases between. The CDR3 is 16 residues long. Germline loops: CDR1 DFQATT, CDR2 SNEGSKA (reference sequence). The CDR3, as DNA: TGCAGTGCTAGAGTCTTGGGGGCAGGGGACCCCTACGAGCAGTACTTC. Protein sequence: CSARVLGAGDPYEQYF.

Of note for this clonotype: One end of the junction varies from germline; a read error may be responsible. The chain uses TRBV24-1 and TRBJ1-2; possible D gene TRBD1, 5 bases. The CDR3 covers 13 residues. Germline CDR1 KGHDR, CDR2 SFDVKD. The CDR3 sequence is CAISKPGHEGYTF. The CDR3 DNA reads TGTGCCATCAGTAAACCGGGGCACGAAGGCTACACCTTC.

The rearrangement joins TRBV4-1 to TRBJ1-1; a possible D gene is TRBD1 (5 bases). The CDR3 loop spans 15 amino acids. In germline, CDR1 is MGHRA, CDR2 YSYEKL. Trimming cost V 3 bases and J 2 bases, with 13 bases left between them. DNA of the CDR3: TGCGCCAGCAGCCAGATATCGGGGGATAACACTGAAGCTTTCTTT. Amino acid sequence: CASSQISGDNTEAFF.

This chain uses TRBV5-5 with TRBJ2-5, with 7 bases that match TRBD1. Per the germline V gene, CDR1 is SGHKS and CDR2 is YYEKEE (reference sequence). J was trimmed by 7 bases and V by 4 bases; bases with no gene match: 4. CDR3 size: 12 residues. The chain's CDR3 is CASSLDRPTQYF. CDR3 coding DNA: TGTGCCAGCAGCCTGGACAGGCCGACCCAGTACTTC. The complete variable domain, with remaining parts taken from reference TRBV5-5 and TRBJ2-5, reads DAGVTQSPTHLIKTRGQQVTLRCSPISGHKSVSWYQQVLGQGPQFIFQYYEKEERGRGNFPDRFSARQFPNYSSELNVNALLLGDSALYLCASSLDRPTQYFGPGTRLLVL.

The V and J genes are TRBV18 and TRBJ2-3; TRBD2 matches at 7 bases. The CDR3 length is 14 residues. Germline CDR1 reads KGHSH; CDR2 reads LQKENI. With V trimmed by 1 base and J by 9 bases, 7 bases remained unmatched. CDR3 region: CASSPQSTSDTQYF. The CDR3 DNA sequence: TGTGCCAGCTCACCACAAAGCACTAGCGACACGCAGTATTTT.

This chain uses TRBV18 with TRBJ2-1, with 7 bases matching TRBD1. Per germline, CDR1 KGHSH and CDR2 LQKENI. V lost 6 bases and J lost 0; bases outside the gene matches: 17. The CDR3 is made up of 19 amino acids. This chain's CDR3 is CASSQTGTALSDSYNEQFF. The CDR3 nucleotides are TGTGCCAGCTCGCAAACCGGGACAGCGCTCTCCGACTCCTACAATGAGCAGTTCTTC. Variable domain in full (rest from reference TRBV18 and TRBJ2-1): NAGVMQNPRHLVRRRGQEARLRCSPMKGHSHVYWYRQLPEEGLKFMVYLQKENIIDESGMPKERFSAEFPKEGPSILRIQQVVRGDSAAYFCASSQTGTALSDSYNEQFFGPGTRLTVL.

The chain links TRBV12-3 or TRBV12-4 to TRBJ2-2; D call uncertain. Between the trimmed V and J ends, which lost 6 bases and 2 bases, there was a span of 13 bases. The CDR3 is made up of 15 amino acids. CDR3 residues: CASSNSLGNTGELFF. CDR3 nucleotide sequence: TGTGCCAGCAGCAACAGTCTGGGAAACACCGGGGAGCTGTTTTTT.

This clonotype occurred many times. J is TRBJ2-5 and V is TRBV7-9; 7 bases line up with TRBD1. The V gene's germline CDR1 is SEHNR and CDR2 FQNEAQ (reference sequence). The CDR3 contains 15 residues. The J segment lost 0 bases and the V segment lost 6 bases, leaving 7 bases of the junction unmatched. The chain's CDR3 is CASSLLGTDQETQYF. The CDR3 coding sequence is TGTGCCAGCAGTTTACTAGGGACAGACCAAGAGACCCAGTACTTC.

V and J are TRBV5-6 and TRBJ2-7, with no clear D. Germline CDR1 is SGHDT and CDR2 is YYEEEE. Trimming cost V 4 bases and J 6 bases, with 17 bases left between them. This CDR3 is 14 amino acids long. The CDR3 nucleotides are TGTGCCAGCAGCCGGGTTTGGCGAAGGAGCGAGCAGTACGTC. Protein: CASSRVWRRSEQYV.

CDR3 nucleotides: TGCAGCGTTCGGGACAGGGAATTTGCGCGGCAGTACTTC. It is translated as CSVRDREFARQYF. The chain employs TRBV29-1 and TRBJ2-7; 9 bases align to TRBD1. The CDR3 loop spans 13 amino acids. Germline CDR1 SQVTM, CDR2 ANQGSEA. The J segment lost 9 bases and the V segment lost 5 bases, leaving 11 bases of the junction unmatched.

This clonotype was observed a handful of times. This sequence joins TRBV11-3 and TRBJ2-7, with 11 positions matching TRBD1. The CDR3 has 15 residues. The junction had 10 bases not matched to a gene; V was cut back by 5 bases and J by 7 bases. The germline gives CDR1 SGHNT, CDR2 YENEEA. CDR3 coding DNA: TGTGCCAGCAGCCTCGGGACAGGGGGAGTAAGGGAGCAGTACTTC. As protein: CASSLGTGGVREQYF.

There are a few counts of this clonotype. The V call is TRBV6-5, the J call TRBJ1-2; 7 positions agree with TRBD1. V shed 6 bases, J shed 5 bases, and the junction held 9 bases outside the gene matches. Germline loops: CDR1 MNHEY, CDR2 SVGAGI. This CDR3 contains 14 residues. CDR3 bases: TGTGCCAGCAGGCGGAAATTACAGGGGTATGGCTACACCTTC. Its translation: CASRRKLQGYGYTF.

The chain recombines TRBV12-3 or TRBV12-4 with TRBJ2-3; 7 bases match TRBD1. Trimming cost V 6 bases and J 0 bases; bases outside gene matches: 6. This CDR3 contains 15 residues. The CDR3 DNA reads TGTGCCAGCAGCAAAACAGGGGCTAGCACAGATACGCAGTATTTT. The encoded protein is CASSKTGASTDTQYF.

This clonotype was counted only a few times. The chain couples TRBV4-3 to TRBJ2-2; TRBD2 is a possible D gene (6 bases). The germline V gene has CDR1 LGHNA and CDR2 YSLEER. Trimming left V 7 bases short and J 2 bases short, with 11 bases between. CDR3 size: 14 residues. The CDR3 bases are TGCGCCAGCAAGGGACTGGATAACACCGGGGAGCTGTTTTTT. Amino acids: CASKGLDNTGELFF.

This clonotype was picked up a small number of times. The CDR3 is CASSQAWGVRAFF. DNA for the CDR3: TGCGCCAGCAGCCAGGCGTGGGGCGTTAGAGCTTTCTTT. The V and J genes are TRBV4-3 and TRBJ1-1; D perhaps matches TRBD1 (5 bases). Germline loops: CDR1 LGHNA, CDR2 YSLEER. The V gene lost 3 bases and the J gene lost 10 bases, with 15 bases spanning the gap. The CDR3 sequence is 13 residues long.

This clonotype was found many times. The chain has TRBV5-1 and TRBJ2-4; no definite D call. Germline CDR1 is SGHRS and CDR2 is YFSETQ. This CDR3 has 13 residues. The V and J ends lost 0 bases and 6 bases respectively, with 7 bases between them. In nucleotides, the CDR3 is TGCGCCAGCAGCTTGGACCTGGGAAACATTCAGTACTTC. It codes for CASSLDLGNIQYF.

This clonotype was counted only a few times. The gene calls are TRBV6-5 and TRBJ2-2; 9 bases fit TRBD2. Germline CDR1 MNHEY, CDR2 SVGAGI. The CDR3 covers 16 residues. V lost 5 bases and J lost 2; bases outside the gene matches: 6. The CDR3 DNA is TGTGCCAGCAGTACCGGTAGCGGGGGAAACACCGGGGAGCTGTTTTTT. This codes for CASSTGSGGNTGELFF.

The chain joins TRBV2 to TRBJ2-1; D gene ambiguous. The CDR3 has 13 amino acids. The V gene's germline CDR1 is SNHLY and CDR2 FYNNEI. Trimming shortened V by 11 bases and J by 10 bases, and 21 bases separated the two germline ends. This CDR3 is CAGTTDKQLEQFF. Written as DNA, the CDR3 is TGTGCCGGAACGACCGACAAGCAGTTGGAGCAGTTCTTC.